A single sample is the source of the 17 T cell receptor beta chains below, sequenced in a study of OX40 agonist ivuxolimab in advanced cancers. Here immunoSEQ multiplex PCR was the method, and the copy in TCRdb shows in-frame clones only, minus some. The repertoire includes tens of thousands of clones, around nine tenths of them detected once, and around 1.6% sits in the top ten. Sequenced material: CD4+ or CD8+ T cells sorted from blood, taken in a trial of the OX40 agonist ivuxolimab. These receptors were taken from an adult with an advanced solid tumor such as melanoma, head and neck, liver or kidney cancer.

The chain joins TRBV11-2 to TRBJ2-5, with 9 bases identical to TRBD1. The V and J ends lost 1 base and 4 bases, in that order; junction bases with no gene match: 1. Germline V gene data show CDR1 as SGHAT and CDR2 as FQNNGV. The CDR3 extends over 14 amino acids. Here the CDR3 DNA reads TGTGCCAGCAGCTTAGGGACAGGGGTAGAGACCCAGTACTTC. Amino acids: CASSLGTGVETQYF.

This clone came up many times. The genes are TRBV29-1 and TRBJ2-7; 11 bases are a match to TRBD1. CDR3 length equals 15 residues. In germline, CDR1 is SQVTM, CDR2 ANQGSEA. V was pared by 1 base and J by 9 bases, with 11 bases of the junction left unmatched. This CDR3 is CSVEGTGGTTIGQYF. The DNA of the CDR3 is TGCAGCGTTGAAGGGACAGGGGGCACAACAATTGGGCAGTACTTC.

The rearrangement links TRBV28 to TRBJ1-5; weak D call: TRBD1 (6 bases). V was pared by 7 bases and J by 6 bases, with 19 bases between. The CDR3 spans 15 residues. CDR1 is MDHEN and CDR2 is SYDVKM in the germline V gene. CDR3 region: CASNSVGGGGQPQHF. The CDR3 DNA is TGTGCCAGCAACTCGGTTGGGGGCGGCGGTCAGCCCCAGCATTTT.

For this clone: Germline is not matched at one junction end, which may reflect a read error. The chain is built from TRBV7-7 and TRBJ2-1, with D maybe TRBD1 (7 bases). The CDR3 totals 15 residues. Germline CDR1 and CDR2: SSHAT and FNYEAQ (reference sequence). The CDR3 region is CASSLGQGGYNEQFF. The CDR3, as DNA: TGTGCTAGCAGCTTAGGGCAGGGGGGATACAATGAGCAGTTCTTC.

This clone occurred once. The CDR3 DNA is TGCGCCAGCAGCTTGGCCCCCGGGACTAGCGGGGAAGAGACCCAGTACTTC. This encodes CASSLAPGTSGEETQYF. This chain connects TRBV5-1 to TRBJ2-5; 13 nucleotides match TRBD2. This CDR3 region has 17 residues. Germline V CDR1 and CDR2: SGHRS, YFSETQ. The ends lost 0 bases at V and 3 bases at J; junction bases unmatched: 5.

The V call is TRBV5-4, the J call TRBJ2-1; 8 bases align to TRBD1. This CDR3 comprises 14 residues. Germline CDR1 is SGHNT and CDR2 is YYREEE (reference sequence). V gave up 6 bases and J gave up 0 bases; unmatched junction bases: 2. The CDR3 spells CASTRGLSYNEQFF. The CDR3 bases are TGTGCCAGCACCAGGGGGCTCTCCTACAATGAGCAGTTCTTC.

V is TRBV7-2 and J is TRBJ2-3, with TRBD2 matching 13 bases. Trimming cost V 5 bases and J 4 bases; bases outside gene matches: 9. The CDR3 runs to 17 residues. CDR1 is SGHTA, CDR2 FQGNSA, per germline. CDR3 sequence reads: CASSRGLAGQRSDTQYF. The CDR3 region has the DNA TGTGCCAGCAGCCGGGGACTAGCGGGGCAACGCTCAGATACGCAGTATTTT.

The sample holds a few counts of this clone. The chain combines TRBV30 with TRBJ1-2; no clear D gene. The CDR3 consists of 13 residues. Between the trimmed V and J ends, which lost 4 bases and 3 bases, there was a span of 12 bases. CDR1 is GTSNPN, CDR2 SVGIG, per germline (reference sequence). The CDR3 region is CAWTLSKDYGYTF. The DNA for the CDR3 is TGTGCCTGGACCCTCTCTAAAGACTATGGCTACACCTTC.

The CDR3 protein is CASSEVGSRNEKLFF. The DNA for the CDR3 is TGTGCCAGCAGTGAAGTAGGAAGCAGGAATGAAAAACTGTTTTTT. The chain has TRBV6-1 and TRBJ1-4, with D unclear. CDR1 MNHNS and CDR2 SASEGT come from the germline V gene. V gave up 1 base and J gave up 5 bases, with 11 bases separating them. The CDR3 has 15 amino acids.

The V and J genes are TRBV19 and TRBJ2-5, with 12 bases that match TRBD2. With V trimmed by 3 bases and J by 0 bases, 5 bases remained unmatched. The CDR3 loop spans 17 amino acids. Per the germline V gene, CDR1 is LNHDA and CDR2 is SQIVND (reference sequence). DNA for the CDR3: TGTGCCAGTAGTATCAGGGGACTAGCGGGTTACCAAGAGACCCAGTACTTC. This translates into CASSIRGLAGYQETQYF.

The J gene is TRBJ1-2, the V gene TRBV6-5; a weak D match, TRBD1 (5 bases). With 2 bases removed from V and 5 bases from J, the gap between germline ends came to 12 bases. Germline V gives CDR1 MNHEY, CDR2 SVGAGI. This CDR3 is built from 14 residues. The CDR3 coding sequence is TGTGCCAGCAGTTACCCTGGGGCGGTTTATGGCTACACCTTC. Protein product: CASSYPGAVYGYTF.

The rearrangement joins TRBV28 to TRBJ1-5; TRBD1 might be the D (6 bases). Trimming pared 7 bases from V and 2 bases from J, leaving 15 bases between. The CDR3 loop spans 15 amino acids. From germline, CDR1 is MDHEN and CDR2 SYDVKM. The CDR3 here is CASTSGALRNQPQHF. In DNA, the CDR3 is TGTGCCAGCACCTCGGGGGCCCTCCGCAATCAGCCCCAGCATTTT.

CDR3 nucleotide sequence: TGTGCCAGCAGCGCGAACGGGGGGCCGGGTGGGACCCAGTACTTC. It translates to CASSANGGPGGTQYF. The chain carries TRBV11-3 and TRBJ2-5; perhaps TRBD2 as D (7 bases). V was trimmed by 5 bases and J by 7 bases, leaving 20 bases between them. Germline assignment: CDR1 SGHNT and CDR2 YENEEA. This CDR3 has 15 amino acids.

The gene calls are TRBV7-2 and TRBJ2-2, with D perhaps TRBD2 (6 bases). The V end lost 5 bases, the J end lost 1 base, and 8 bases lay between the germline ends. This CDR3 has 14 amino acids. Germline values: CDR1 SGHTA, CDR2 FQGNSA. As DNA, the CDR3 is TGTGCCAGCAGCGCGGGACGGAACACCGGGGAGCTGTTTTTT. Protein product: CASSAGRNTGELFF.

J is TRBJ2-6 and V is TRBV5-4; D remains unclear. The CDR3 extends over 13 amino acids. Germline loops: CDR1 SGHNT, CDR2 YYREEE (reference sequence). V lost 1 base and J lost 4, with 3 bases in between. In DNA, the CDR3 is TGTGCCAGCAGCTTGTACGGGGCCAACGTCCTGACTTTC. Translating gives CASSLYGANVLTF. The variable domain in full, completed from reference TRBV5-4 and TRBJ2-6, reads ETGVTQSPTHLIKTRGQQVTLRCSSQSGHNTVSWYQQALGQGPQFIFQYYREEENGRGNFPPRFSGLQFPNYSSELNVNALELDDSALYLCASSLYGANVLTFGAGSRLTVL.

CDR3 bases: TGTGCCAGCAGCCCGGGGACAGGGGGCGACAATGAGCAGTTCTTC. Translation: CASSPGTGGDNEQFF. V and J are TRBV4-2 and TRBJ2-1; TRBD1 matches 12 bases. This CDR3 is built from 15 residues. With 4 bases clipped from V and 5 bases from J, the junction kept 3 bases outside the gene matches. Looked up from germline, CDR1 is LGHNA and CDR2 is YNFKEQ.

The rearrangement links TRBV18 to TRBJ2-5, with D tentatively TRBD1 or TRBD2 (5 bases each). The CDR3 runs 15 residues. In germline, CDR1 is KGHSH, CDR2 LQKENI. V lost 3 bases and J lost 2, with 13 bases in between. The CDR3 protein is CASSPFGREQETQYF. CDR3 nucleotide sequence: TGTGCCAGCTCACCCTTTGGCAGGGAGCAAGAGACCCAGTACTTC.